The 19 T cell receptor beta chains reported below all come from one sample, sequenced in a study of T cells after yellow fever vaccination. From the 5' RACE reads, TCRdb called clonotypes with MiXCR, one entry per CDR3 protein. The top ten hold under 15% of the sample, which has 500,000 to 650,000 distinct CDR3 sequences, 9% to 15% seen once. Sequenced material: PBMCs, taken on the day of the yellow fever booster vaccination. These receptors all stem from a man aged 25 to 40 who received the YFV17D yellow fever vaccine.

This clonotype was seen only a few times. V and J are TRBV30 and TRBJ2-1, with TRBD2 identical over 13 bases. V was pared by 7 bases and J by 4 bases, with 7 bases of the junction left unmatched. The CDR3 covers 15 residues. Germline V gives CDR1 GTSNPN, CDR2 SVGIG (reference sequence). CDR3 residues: CAYTRTSGRYNEQFF. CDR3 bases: TGTGCCTATACGAGGACTAGCGGGAGATACAATGAGCAGTTCTTC.

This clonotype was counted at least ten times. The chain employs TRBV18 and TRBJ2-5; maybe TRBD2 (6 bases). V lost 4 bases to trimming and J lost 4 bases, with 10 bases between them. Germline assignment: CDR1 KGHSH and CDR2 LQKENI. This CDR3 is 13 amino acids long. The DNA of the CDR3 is TGTGCCAGCTCACGCGGGAACGGAGAGACCCAGTACTTC. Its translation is CASSRGNGETQYF.

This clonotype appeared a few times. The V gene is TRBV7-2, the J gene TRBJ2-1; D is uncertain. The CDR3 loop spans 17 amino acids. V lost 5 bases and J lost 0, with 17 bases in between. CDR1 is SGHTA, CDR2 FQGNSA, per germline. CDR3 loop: CASSQGRSASSYNEQFF. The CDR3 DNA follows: TGTGCCAGCAGCCAAGGAAGGAGTGCAAGCTCCTACAATGAGCAGTTCTTC.

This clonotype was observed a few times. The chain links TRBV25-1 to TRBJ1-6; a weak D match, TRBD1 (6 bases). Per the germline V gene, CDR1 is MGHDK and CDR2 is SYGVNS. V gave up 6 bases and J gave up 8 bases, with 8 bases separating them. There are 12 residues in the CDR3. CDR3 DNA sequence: TGTGCCAGCAGACCAGGGGATTCACCCCTCCACTTT. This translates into CASRPGDSPLHF.

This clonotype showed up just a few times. CDR3 nucleotide sequence: TGCGCCAGCACGGAGGGGGCTGGAGAGACCCAGTACTTC. Amino acids: CASTEGAGETQYF. The chain joins TRBV5-1 to TRBJ2-5, with D possibly TRBD1 on 7 matching bases. The V and J ends lost 6 bases and 4 bases respectively, with 13 bases between them. Germline lookup yields CDR1 SGHRS and CDR2 YFSETQ. There are 13 residues in the CDR3.

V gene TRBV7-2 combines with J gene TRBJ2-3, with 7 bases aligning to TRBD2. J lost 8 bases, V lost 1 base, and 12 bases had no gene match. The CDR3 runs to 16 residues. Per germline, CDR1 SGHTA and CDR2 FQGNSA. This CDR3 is CASSLVGQAGRATQYF. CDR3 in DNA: TGTGCCAGCAGCTTAGTAGGGCAGGCGGGGAGGGCTACGCAGTATTTT.

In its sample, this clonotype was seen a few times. The CDR3 nucleotides read TGTGCCAGCAGCTTAGTCGGGACGACAACTGAAGCTTTCTTT. Translating it yields CASSLVGTTTEAFF. The chain links TRBV11-2 to TRBJ1-1; D might be TRBD1 (5 bases). Germline CDR1 reads SGHAT; CDR2 reads FQNNGV. Trimming left V 1 base short and J 5 bases short, with 11 bases between. The CDR3 totals 14 residues.

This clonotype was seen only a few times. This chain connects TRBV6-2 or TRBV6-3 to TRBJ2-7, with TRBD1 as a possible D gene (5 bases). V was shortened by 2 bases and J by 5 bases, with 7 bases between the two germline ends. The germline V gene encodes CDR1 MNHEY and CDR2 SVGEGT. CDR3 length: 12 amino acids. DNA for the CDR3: TGTGCCAGCAGTTACAGGGGCGACGAGCAGTACTTC. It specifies CASSYRGDEQYF.

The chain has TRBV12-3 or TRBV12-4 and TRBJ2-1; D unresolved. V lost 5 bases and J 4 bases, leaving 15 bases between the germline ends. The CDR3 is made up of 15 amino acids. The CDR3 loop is CASSPRAYQYNEQFF. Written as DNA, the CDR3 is TGTGCCAGCAGTCCTCGGGCCTATCAATACAATGAGCAGTTCTTC.

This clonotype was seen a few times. The CDR3: CASSPLGGISNEQFF. DNA for the CDR3: TGTGCCAGCAGCCCTTTGGGCGGGATTTCCAATGAGCAGTTCTTC. The rearrangement links TRBV6-4 to TRBJ2-1; D possibly corresponds to TRBD2 (6 bases). V lost 6 bases and J lost 6, with 18 bases in between. The CDR3 has 15 amino acids. CDR1 MRHNA and CDR2 SNTAGT come from the germline V gene.

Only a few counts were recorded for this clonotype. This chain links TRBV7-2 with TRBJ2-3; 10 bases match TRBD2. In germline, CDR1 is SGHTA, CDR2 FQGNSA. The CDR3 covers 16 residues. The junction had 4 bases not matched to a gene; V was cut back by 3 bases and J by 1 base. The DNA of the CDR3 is TGTGCCAGCAGCTTGGTTGGGACTAGCGGCACAGATACGCAGTATTTT. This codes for CASSLVGTSGTDTQYF.

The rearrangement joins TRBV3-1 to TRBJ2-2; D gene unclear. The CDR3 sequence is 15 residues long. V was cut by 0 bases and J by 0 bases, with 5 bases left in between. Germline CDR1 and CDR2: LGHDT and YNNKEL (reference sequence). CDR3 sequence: CASSQDKANTGELFF. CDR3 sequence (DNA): TGTGCCAGCAGCCAAGATAAGGCGAACACCGGGGAGCTGTTTTTT.

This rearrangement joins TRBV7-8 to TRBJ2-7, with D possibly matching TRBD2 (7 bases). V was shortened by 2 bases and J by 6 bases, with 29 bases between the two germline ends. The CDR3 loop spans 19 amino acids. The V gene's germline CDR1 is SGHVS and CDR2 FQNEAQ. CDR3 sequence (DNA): TGTGCCAGCAGCTTACAAAGGACTAGGAGAGCTAATGAGGACAGCGAGCAGTACTTC. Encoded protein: CASSLQRTRRANEDSEQYF.

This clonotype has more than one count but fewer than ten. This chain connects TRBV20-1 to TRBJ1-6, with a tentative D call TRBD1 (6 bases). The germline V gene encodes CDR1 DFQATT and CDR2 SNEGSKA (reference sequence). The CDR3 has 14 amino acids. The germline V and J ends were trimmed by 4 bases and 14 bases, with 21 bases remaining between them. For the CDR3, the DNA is TGCAGTGCTATCCTACCTGGTGGGGGGCGGACCCTCCACTTT. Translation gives CSAILPGGGRTLHF.

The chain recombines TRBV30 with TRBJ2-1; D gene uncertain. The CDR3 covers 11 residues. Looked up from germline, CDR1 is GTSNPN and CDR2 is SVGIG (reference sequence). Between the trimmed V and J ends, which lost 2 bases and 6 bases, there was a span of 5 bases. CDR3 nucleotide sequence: TGTGCCTGGAGTTCGATCAATGAGCAGTTCTTC. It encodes CAWSSINEQFF.

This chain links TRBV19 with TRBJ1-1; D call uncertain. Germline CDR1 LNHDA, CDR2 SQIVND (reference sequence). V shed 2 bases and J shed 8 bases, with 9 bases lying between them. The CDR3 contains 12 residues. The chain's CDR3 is CASSIRTGEAFF. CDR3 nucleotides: TGTGCCAGTAGTATACGTACCGGGGAAGCTTTCTTT.

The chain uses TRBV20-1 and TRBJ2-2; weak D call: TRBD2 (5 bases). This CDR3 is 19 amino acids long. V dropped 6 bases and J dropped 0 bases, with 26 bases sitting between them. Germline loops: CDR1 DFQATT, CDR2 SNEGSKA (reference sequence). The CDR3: CSAQKYSSFVGSNTGELFF. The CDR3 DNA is TGCAGTGCCCAGAAATACTCTAGCTTTGTGGGATCGAACACCGGGGAGCTGTTTTTT.

This chain's CDR3 is CASRDDRGVSYEQYF. For the CDR3, the DNA is TGTGCCAGCAGGGACGACAGGGGGGTCAGCTACGAGCAGTACTTC. This sequence joins TRBV2 and TRBJ2-7, with TRBD1 matching over 9 bases. J was trimmed by 3 bases and V by 6 bases; bases with no gene match: 9. The CDR3 loop spans 15 amino acids. Germline V gene sequence: CDR1 SNHLY, CDR2 FYNNEI. The full variable domain, with the rest looked up from reference TRBV2 and TRBJ2-7, is EPEVTQTPSHQVTQMGQEVILRCVPISNHLYFYWYRQILGQKVEFLVSFYNNEISEKSEIFDDQFSVERPDGSNFTLKIRSTKLEDSAMYFCASRDDRGVSYEQYFGPGTRLTVT.

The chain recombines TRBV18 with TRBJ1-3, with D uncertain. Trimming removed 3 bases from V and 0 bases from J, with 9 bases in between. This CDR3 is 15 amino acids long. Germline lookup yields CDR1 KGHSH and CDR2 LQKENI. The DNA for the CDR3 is TGTGCCAGCTCACCGCGGGCGTCCTCTGGAAACACCATATATTTT. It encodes CASSPRASSGNTIYF. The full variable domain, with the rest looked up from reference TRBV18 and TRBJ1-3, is NAGVMQNPRHLVRRRGQEARLRCSPMKGHSHVYWYRQLPEEGLKFMVYLQKENIIDESGMPKERFSAEFPKEGPSILRIQQVVRGDSAAYFCASSPRASSGNTIYFGEGSWLTVV.